Following are 24 T cell receptor beta chains from one sample sequenced in a study of prognosis after radiotherapy for stage I lung cancer. Two rounds of multiplex PCR amplified TCR beta CDR3 from genomic DNA. For every TRBV and TRBJ gene, a specific primer was used in first-round PCR. TCRdb recomputed calls from the multiplex PCR reads with MiXCR, one row per CDR3 protein. The top ten clones hold 7.5% of a sample with tens of thousands of distinct CDR3 sequences, 26% of them seen once. Here the sequenced sample was PBMCs, taken before or after stereotactic body radiation therapy (not recorded which). These receptor sequences come from a donor of 50 years or more with non-small cell lung cancer.

This clonotype was counted at least ten times. As DNA, the CDR3 is TGCGCCAGCAGTGATATAGGTGAAGCTTTCTTT. Its translation: CASSDIGEAFF. The chain joins TRBV10-2 to TRBJ1-1; D gene uncertain. Trimming took off 3 bases at V and 7 bases at J, with 6 bases between the two ends. This CDR3 spans 11 amino acids. Germline values: CDR1 WSHSY, CDR2 SAAADI.

This clonotype was found many times. The chain recombines TRBV7-2 with TRBJ2-1; perhaps D is TRBD1 or TRBD2 (5 bases each). Trimming stripped 1 base from V and 3 bases from J, with 7 bases between. This CDR3 has 14 amino acids. Germline loops: CDR1 SGHTA, CDR2 FQGNSA. CDR3 in DNA: TGTGCCAGCAGCTTAGGGGGGTTCTACAATGAGCAGTTCTTC. Translation: CASSLGGFYNEQFF.

This clonotype showed up many times. The CDR3 protein is CASSLSTGSNGYTF. The CDR3 DNA reads as TGTGCCAGCAGTTTATCCACAGGGAGTAACGGCTACACCTTC. V is TRBV12-3 or TRBV12-4 and J is TRBJ1-2; TRBD1 might be the D (6 bases). The CDR3 consists of 14 residues. Trimming cost V 2 bases and J 8 bases, with 15 bases left between them.

This clonotype has a count of ten or more. The V gene is TRBV6-1, the J gene TRBJ1-5; possible D gene TRBD1, 6 bases. Per the germline V gene, CDR1 is MNHNS and CDR2 is SASEGT. V lost 6 bases to trimming and J lost 4 bases, with 16 bases between them. The CDR3 sequence is 15 residues long. The DNA for the CDR3 is TGTGCCAGCAGACACGACAGGTTAGGAAATCAGCCCCAGCATTTT. It yields the protein CASRHDRLGNQPQHF.

This clonotype showed up many times. This chain uses TRBV10-3 with TRBJ1-5; D unresolved. The ends were cut back, 3 bases at V and 0 bases at J, with 3 bases in the middle. Germline V gene lookup returns CDR1 ENHRY and CDR2 SYGVKD. The CDR3 spans 13 residues. DNA of the CDR3: TGTGCCATCAGTGACGGTAGCAATCAGCCCCAGCATTTT. Its protein product is CAISDGSNQPQHF.

As for this clonotype: The conserved phenylalanine or tryptophan is not found at the CDR3 terminus, so this likely reflects a read error. The J gene is TRBJ2-7, the V gene TRBV6-1; 10 bases align to TRBD2. The J call may be wrong; the DNA end is better matched by TRBJ2-1. The CDR3 runs 12 residues. Germline V lookup: CDR1 MNHNS, CDR2 SASEGT. In DNA, the CDR3 is TGTGCCACCCAGCGGGGGGGATACGAGCAGTTCCTC. Amino acid sequence: CATQRGGYEQFL.

This clonotype occurred many times. The V call is TRBV20-1, the J call TRBJ1-3; D perhaps matches TRBD1 (6 bases). The CDR3 extends over 15 amino acids. Germline V gene data show CDR1 as DFQATT and CDR2 as SNEGSKA (reference sequence). The germline V and J ends were trimmed by 6 bases and 4 bases, with 19 bases remaining between them. This CDR3 is CSATATGDGGNTIYF. In DNA form, the CDR3 reads TGCAGTGCAACGGCGACAGGTGACGGGGGAAACACCATATATTTT.

This clonotype occurred many times. The chain recombines TRBV20-1 with TRBJ1-6; no clear D. CDR1 is DFQATT and CDR2 is SNEGSKA in the germline V gene (reference sequence). The CDR3 is made up of 14 amino acids. Trimming took off 6 bases at V and 2 bases at J, with 11 bases between the two ends. The CDR3 bases are TGCAGTGCCCGCCACGGGCCCTATAATTCACCCCTCCACTTT. Encoded protein: CSARHGPYNSPLHF.

This clonotype was observed many times. The chain carries TRBV18 and TRBJ2-2; tentative D call: TRBD2 (5 bases). V was cut by 2 bases and J by 6 bases, with 16 bases left in between. The V gene's germline CDR1 is KGHSH and CDR2 LQKENI. The CDR3 sequence is 16 residues long. The CDR3 loop reads CASSPRAGLRAGELFF. The CDR3 DNA sequence: TGTGCCAGCTCACCAAGGGCGGGCCTTAGGGCCGGGGAGCTGTTTTTT. Combining the CDR3 with reference TRBV18 and TRBJ2-2 gives the whole variable domain NAGVMQNPRHLVRRRGQEARLRCSPMKGHSHVYWYRQLPEEGLKFMVYLQKENIIDESGMPKERFSAEFPKEGPSILRIQQVVRGDSAAYFCASSPRAGLRAGELFFGEGSRLTVL.

With regard to this clonotype: A much larger clone differs from this one at a single base, so this may be a read error. This CDR3 fails to terminate in the conserved phenylalanine or tryptophan, so it likely reflects a read error. The chain uses TRBV20-1 and TRBJ2-5; D tentatively reads TRBD1 or TRBD2 (6 bases each). The CDR3 is 15 residues long. Germline V gene lookup returns CDR1 DFQATT and CDR2 SNEGSKA (reference sequence). V shed 6 bases and J shed 5 bases, with 22 bases lying between them. The CDR3 loop reads CSALDKGGAEETQYS. The CDR3 nucleotides read TGCAGTGCCCTAGACAAGGGGGGCGCGGAGGAGACCCAGTACTCC.

This clonotype was picked up many times. J is TRBJ1-2 and V is TRBV28; D not certain. V lost 6 bases, J lost 7 bases, and 12 bases lay in between. The CDR3 totals 12 residues. In germline, CDR1 is MDHEN, CDR2 SYDVKM. Here the CDR3 DNA reads TGTGCCAGCAGCGCAGATGCTAGTGGCTACACCTTC. It specifies CASSADASGYTF.

This clonotype has at least ten counts. The rearrangement joins TRBV19 to TRBJ1-5; a possible D gene is TRBD1 (5 bases). Trimming cost V 5 bases and J 4 bases, with 15 bases left between them. The CDR3 totals 15 residues. Per the germline V gene, CDR1 is LNHDA and CDR2 is SQIVND (reference sequence). The CDR3 here is CASSPPTGGNQPQHF. The DNA of the CDR3 is TGTGCCAGTAGTCCCCCGACGGGGGGTAATCAGCCCCAGCATTTT.

Ten or more counts support this clonotype. The CDR3 here is CASSARDRGLREQYF. The CDR3 DNA follows: TGTGCCAGCAGCGCCCGGGACAGGGGGCTGCGCGAGCAGTACTTC. J is TRBJ2-7 and V is TRBV9; 12 positions agree with TRBD1. CDR1 is SGDLS, CDR2 YYNGEE, per germline. CDR3 length equals 15 residues. J gave up 6 bases and V 3 bases, and 7 bases lay outside the gene matches. The full variable domain, completed using reference TRBV9 and TRBJ2-7, is DSGVTQTPKHLITATGQRVTLRCSPRSGDLSVYWYQQSLDQGLQFLIQYYNGEERAKGNILERFSAQQFPDLHSELNLSSLELGDSALYFCASSARDRGLREQYFGPGTRLTVT.

This clonotype was picked up many times. J is TRBJ1-2 and V is TRBV20-1; 8 nucleotides align to TRBD1. The V segment lost 0 bases and the J segment 7 bases; nucleotides outside the gene matches: 4. Germline V lookup: CDR1 DFQATT, CDR2 SNEGSKA (reference sequence). The CDR3 extends over 13 amino acids. CDR3 region: CSARDTGGVGYTF. Written as DNA, the CDR3 is TGCAGTGCTAGAGATACAGGGGGAGTTGGCTACACCTTC.

This clonotype was picked up many times. The V gene is TRBV30, the J gene TRBJ2-6; D gene unclear. Trimming pared 3 bases from V and 1 base from J, leaving 7 bases between. This CDR3 has 14 amino acids. Germline-derived CDR1 and CDR2 are GTSNPN and SVGIG (reference sequence). CDR3 residues: CAWRSGSGANVLTF. As DNA, the CDR3 is TGTGCCTGGAGATCGGGTTCTGGGGCCAACGTCCTGACTTTC. Using reference TRBV30 and TRBJ2-6 for the parts outside the CDR3, the full variable domain is SQTIHQWPATLVQPVGSPLSLECTVEGTSNPNLYWYRQAAGRGLQLLFYSVGIGQISSEVPQNLSASRPQDRQFILSSKKLLLSDSGFYLCAWRSGSGANVLTFGAGSRLTVL.

Points on this clonotype: A much bigger clone sits one base away, suggesting this may be a read error. The genes are TRBV20-1 and TRBJ1-1; D unclear. V shed 6 bases and J shed 1 base, with 12 bases lying between them. This CDR3 contains 13 residues. Looked up from germline, CDR1 is DFQATT and CDR2 is SNEGSKA (reference sequence). This CDR3 is CSAKDAWNTEAFF. The DNA for the CDR3 is TGCAGTGCCAAGGACGCTTGGAACACTGAAGCTTTCTTT.

This clonotype was seen at least ten times. The DNA for the CDR3 is TGTGCCACCAGCAGAGGAGAAACAGGATCAAGCGAGCAGTACTTC. Translated: CATSRGETGSSEQYF. This chain connects TRBV15 to TRBJ2-7, with D perhaps matching TRBD1 (5 bases). Trimming shortened V by 1 base and J by 6 bases, and 16 bases separated the two germline ends. The CDR3 contains 15 residues. Looked up from germline, CDR1 is LNHNV and CDR2 is YYDKDF (reference sequence). Together with reference TRBV15 and TRBJ2-7, the CDR3 gives the full variable domain: DAMVIQNPRYQVTQFGKPVTLSCSQTLNHNVMYWYQQKSSQAPKLLFHYYDKDFNNEADTPDNFQSRRPNTSFCFLDIRSPGLGDTAMYLCATSRGETGSSEQYFGPGTRLTVT.

This clonotype was detected ten times or more. J is TRBJ2-7 and V is TRBV2, with D maybe TRBD1 (5 bases). Germline V gene lookup returns CDR1 SNHLY and CDR2 FYNNEI. The CDR3 covers 12 residues. The ends were cut back, 6 bases at V and 4 bases at J, with 10 bases in the middle. CDR3 amino acids: CASSTQGYEQYF. Here the CDR3 DNA reads TGTGCCAGCAGCACTCAGGGTTACGAGCAGTACTTC.

This clonotype is categorized as medium-sized. The chain employs TRBV6-1 and TRBJ2-1; 10 bases agree with TRBD2. V lost 11 bases to trimming and J lost 7 bases; unmatched junction nucleotides: 8. The CDR3 loop spans 13 amino acids. CDR1 is MNHNS and CDR2 is SASEGT in the germline V gene. The CDR3: CAGRSGGANEQFF. Here the CDR3 DNA reads TGTGCCGGCCGCAGCGGGGGGGCTAATGAGCAGTTCTTC.

As to this clonotype: The junction differs from germline at one of its ends, possibly a read error. The rearrangement uses TRBV6-2 or TRBV6-3 and TRBJ1-5, with D hard to call. The germline CDR1 and CDR2 sequences are MNHEY and SVGEGT. The CDR3 loop spans 14 amino acids. The CDR3 here is CASSYSSRNQHQHF. The DNA for the CDR3 is TGTGCCAGCAGTTACTCGAGCAGAAATCAGCACCAGCATTTT.

This clonotype was counted many times. The chain carries TRBV18 and TRBJ1-2; TRBD1 might be the D (6 bases). V was cut by 6 bases and J by 5 bases, with 10 bases left in between. The germline CDR1 and CDR2 sequences are KGHSH and LQKENI. The CDR3 has 12 amino acids. Written as DNA, the CDR3 is TGTGCCAGCTCCCTCAGGGGATATGGCTACACCTTC. This gives the protein CASSLRGYGYTF.

This clonotype was observed many times. The V gene is TRBV12-3 or TRBV12-4, the J gene TRBJ1-2; TRBD1 is a possible D gene (5 bases). The CDR3 runs 13 residues. V lost 10 bases to trimming and J lost 3 bases, with 15 bases between them. The CDR3 DNA is TGTGCCACGGGTGGGAGAGGGGACTATGGCTACACCTTC. Its protein is CATGGRGDYGYTF.

This chain uses TRBV2 with TRBJ2-2; D unresolved. The CDR3 loop spans 14 amino acids. The germline V and J ends were trimmed by 5 bases and 4 bases, with 11 bases remaining between them. Germline V gene lookup returns CDR1 SNHLY and CDR2 FYNNEI. The CDR3 DNA sequence: TGTGCCAGCAGTTATGGCAGATGCACCGGGGAGCTGTTTTTT. This translates into CASSYGRCTGELFF.

Ten or more counts support this clonotype. This chain uses TRBV6-1 with TRBJ2-5; TRBD2 might be the D (5 bases). Germline V gives CDR1 MNHNS, CDR2 SASEGT. CDR3 length equals 15 residues. V dropped 0 bases and J dropped 3 bases, with 11 bases sitting between them. The CDR3 reads CASSEAPGRKETQYF. The CDR3 DNA reads TGTGCCAGCAGTGAAGCGCCGGGAAGGAAAGAGACCCAGTACTTC.